This record covers a single T cell receptor (beta chain). The clone's antigen remains unknown. No base quality values were provided; no much bigger clone lies one nucleotide off. The data are from a study of identical twins listed by TCRdb under 2016. Regarding the study in general: TCR alpha and beta repertoires from monozygotic twins, unrelated adults of various ages and cord blood were deep-sequenced to test whether fetal clonotypes persist. To rule out contamination, the twin experiments were replicated at different times with different library preparation protocols. Overall study results and their limits: Conclusions relied on cross-sectional statistical analysis, since the same donors could not be followed over many years. Fewer insertions were carried by abundant cord blood beta clonotypes; a weaker similar trend was observed in young adult naive repertoires, while no such trend was observed in memory repertoires. A weaker excess of twin sharing was found in beta out-of-frame sequences because the signal-to-noise ratio was lowered by fewer shared sequences. In monozygotic twins, out-of-frame TCR alpha sharing was systematically underestimated by recombination models, although the models agreed with sharing between unrelated individuals. Zero-insertion analyses could be partly confounded by invariant T cells such as MAIT and iNKT, although diverse VJ usage argued against such confounding for most clonotypes. Compared with coincidental sharing between unrelated individuals, out-of-frame TCR alpha sequences shared between twins showed an excess of sequences with low generation probability.

All donors were healthy Caucasians. The twin cohort consisted of three pairs of female monozygotic twins, all aged roughly 18 to 29 years. Positive isolation kits from Invitrogen were used to isolate the CD4+ and CD8+ T cell populations. From the cysteine through the phenylalanine, the CDR3 covers 15 amino acids. Only the CDR3 DNA is retained, 45 bases long and in frame from the first base. Sequences MNHNS (CDR1) and SASEGT (CDR2) are obtained from the germline V gene. V loses 7 bases at its end and J loses 3 bases; junction bases beyond the gene matches: 10. The library was generated by 5' RACE. For sequencing, an Illumina HiSeq 2000 was employed. A universal primer binding site was added through template switching, and the final cDNA carried a unique molecular identifier so that TCR cDNA molecules could be counted accurately. Specific primers in the conserved constant-segment region were used to synthesize first-strand cDNA for the TCR alpha and beta chains. To control for contamination, every cDNA library carried two barcodes: a SMART-Mk sample barcode plus Illumina barcodes. TruSeq adapter sequences and Illumina sample barcodes were added in two successive PCR steps. TCR alpha and beta cDNA libraries were sequenced on the Illumina HiSeq platform with custom primers. Concerning the study's data processing: Raw reads were processed with MiGEC to extract unique molecular identifiers, and MiXCR was used to determine CDR3 positions. For each individual, recombination models were inferred using an EM algorithm with the repgenHMM and IGoR tools. Shared clonotypes were analyzed with the tcR package in R, and sharing was normalized by the product of cloneset sizes. Out-of-frame nonproductive sequences were analyzed to study raw recombination free of thymic and clonal selection effects. The public sequencing data were trimmed at Q25 with fastp and processed into clonotypes with MiXCR by TCRdb, which kept only in-frame beta chains. Identical CDR3 proteins give one entry, which carries the most common genes and DNA. For this entry, the V and J calls and clone size follow TCRdb and not the study's own pipeline. This sample gives under 500,000 distinct CDR3 sequences in total; around an eighth of them show up just once. The top ten hold approximately 1% of the sample.

The sample was also linked to a second study, of yellow fever vaccine responses in identical twins. Looking at the second paper: The authors reported that the T cell response to vaccination in identical twins appeared partly convergent and partly personalized. In the study, vaccine-responding T cell clones were precisely tracked in identical twins.

The origin of this receptor is a woman under 30 in good health. Sequencing was carried out using CD4+ T cells sorted from blood. The chain joins TRBV6-1 to TRBJ2-5, with TRBD2 matching 8 junction bases. CDR3 protein: CASTKTEAGEETQYF. In nucleotide form, the sequence is TGTGCCAGCACCAAAACGGAAGCGGGGGAAGAGACCCAGTACTTC.